The source of this TCR beta chain is a study of cytomegalovirus exposure and HLA in healthy donors. Study-level findings and limits: An ancestry cluster, one associated with Asian ancestry, reportedly showed fewer N-insertions than the 666-donor mean in a later analysis. Some V segments could not be told apart, so they were left out, TRBV6-2 and TRBV6-3 among them. When analyzed later, a missense DCLRE1C variant was found to be linked to TCR beta V- and J-gene trimming.

Each donor's status was that of a healthy bone marrow donor. Primers included in the PCR were 60 Vbeta and 13 Jbeta primers. Sequencing used immunoSEQ multiplex PCR; TCRdb keeps in-frame clones, though not all of them. The repertoire holds 100,000 or so clones, just over 75% seen once, with more than 8% in the top ten. V lost 0 bases to trimming and J lost 0 bases; unmatched junction nucleotides: 0. The V gene's germline CDR1 is MNHNY and CDR2 SVGAGI (reference sequence). CDR3 length: 15 amino acids. This clone was detected a few times. Antigen: not known. This TCR derives from a man aged 35 to 55 in good health and CMV-seropositive. The specimen was PBMCs. The genes are TRBV6-6 and TRBJ2-7; 9 bases are shared with TRBD2. In nucleotides, the CDR3 is TGTGCCAGCAGTTACTCTAGCGGGAGCTCCTACGAGCAGTACTTC. Its translation is CASSYSSGSSYEQYF.